This paragraph covers one T cell receptor beta chain sequence. The data originate from a study of T cells in tumors after PD-1 blockade. Study context: Some patients also took daily vismodegib 150 mg during anti-PD-1 treatment.

Clones were sequenced by immunoSEQ multiplex PCR, and TCRdb holds only the in-frame ones, with some missing. Of about 19,000 clones detected, roughly 80% appear once; the ten largest clones hold just over 25%. The length of the CDR3 is 14 residues. Germline V gives CDR1 MNHEY, CDR2 SMNVEV (reference sequence). V was shortened by 7 bases and J by 1 base, with 13 bases between the two germline ends. The clonotype was recovered from a human donor with advanced basal cell or squamous cell carcinoma (not recorded which). J is TRBJ1-1 and V is TRBV27; D ambiguous. The sequencing used PBMCs, collected after anti-PD-1 therapy. CDR3 sequence: CASMGKTTNTEAFF. CDR3 sequence (DNA): TGTGCCAGCATGGGGAAAACGACGAACACTGAAGCTTTCTTT.